The TCR beta chain under discussion was sequenced for a study of blood T cells in healthy people across ages (dated by TCRdb to the mid-2010s). Turning to the overall study: In model experiments, template switching captured about one uniquely barcoded TCR beta cDNA molecule for every two T cells. Two additional independent replicas of 1 million unique cDNA reads from the same blood draw were analyzed for two donors (one aged 18 to 30 and one aged 80 or older). Donors of different ages were randomly distributed across sequencing lanes to avoid experimental bias. Using deep sequencing normalized with unique cDNA molecular identifiers, the study measured how TCR beta repertoire diversity changes with age. Donors were grouped into four age groups: young (average roughly 15 years), middle-aged (39), aged (around 60) and long-lived (approximately 81). General findings and caveats noted by the study authors: A strong correlation was found between observed TCR beta diversity and the percentage of naive T cells measured by flow cytometry. Estimates of total diversity from one million sequenced T cells were regarded as lower bounds and underestimates. Compared with the aged group, the long-lived group had more naive CD4+ T cells, fewer expanded clones and increased TCR diversity, suggesting age selection. Observed TCR beta diversity per million T cells fell roughly linearly with age, and a significant reduction was already apparent by age roughly 41. Because donor CMV infection status was unknown, age-related changes in expanded clonotypes were potentially confounded. Since profiling was done on bulk unsorted PBMCs, naive and antigen-experienced compartments could not be conclusively compared.

According to the germline V gene (reference sequence), CDR1 reads DFQATT and CDR2 reads SNEGSKA. From the cysteine up to the phenylalanine, the CDR3 has a length of 16 residues. Just the 48-base CDR3 DNA is kept, in frame starting at base 1. V is reduced by 0 bases and J by 0 bases, leaving a spacing of 13 bases between them. Systemically healthy Caucasian individuals from Russia, roughly 40 in total and aged about 6 to 95 years, were included as donors. Each donor gave ten milliliters of peripheral blood, drawn into EDTA-treated Vacutainer tubes. Ficoll-Paque density-gradient centrifugation was used to isolate PBMCs, with at least 6 million per sample. Trizol reagent was used to extract total RNA from PBMCs, with at least 6 micrograms per sample. For every donor, an aliquot of PBMCs went through flow cytometry to measure the percentages of naive CD45RAhigh/CD27high T cells. As for this clonotype: Its antigen is unknown. No base-level quality is on record; no much larger clone is a single base apart.

To prepare the library, 5' RACE was applied. For sequencing, an Illumina HiSeq 2500 was employed. A second PCR of roughly 6 to 11 cycles was run with a J-beta primer mix and a sample-barcoded 5' primer. A unique molecular identifier was introduced onto each TCR beta cDNA molecule by a template-switch 5' adaptor carrying 12 random nucleotides. Each sample yielded at least 2.5 million CDR3-containing paired-end reads. First-strand cDNA synthesis was performed from all RNA using the Mint cDNA synthesis kit, with priming by a TRBC-specific oligonucleotide. After uracil-DNA glycosylase treatment, a first 18-cycle PCR used universal primers M1SS and BC2_uni_R on all cDNA. Per the authors' processing: Normalization of each sample was performed by random selection of 1 million high-quality reads, each carrying a distinct molecular identifier. Instead of being binned into consensus sequences, reads that shared molecular identifiers were thrown out. MiTCR, run with a Q25 quality threshold and the strictest error-elimination algorithm, handled CDR3 identification, clonotype clustering and error correction. A nonparametric unseen species model using Euler transformation provided a lower-bound estimate of total TCR beta diversity. The raw public data were reprocessed by TCRdb itself: fastp quality trimming at Q25, MiXCR clonotype calling, in-frame beta chains only. Rows are combined by CDR3 protein, so each entry shows the most common genes and DNA. Here the V and J calls rest on TCRdb's processing, not on the authors' analysis. The sample table shows some 1.5 million distinct CDR3 sequences, and roughly 27% are seen once. About 8% of the sample is taken by the ten largest.

This TCR came from a woman in her thirties in good health. The rearrangement combines TRBV20-1 with TRBJ2-3, with the D gene call left open. Material for sequencing was blood. The encoded CDR3 is CSARDDGSDSTDTQYF. In nucleotide form, the sequence is TGCAGTGCTAGAGACGATGGCAGCGACAGCACAGATACGCAGTATTTT.